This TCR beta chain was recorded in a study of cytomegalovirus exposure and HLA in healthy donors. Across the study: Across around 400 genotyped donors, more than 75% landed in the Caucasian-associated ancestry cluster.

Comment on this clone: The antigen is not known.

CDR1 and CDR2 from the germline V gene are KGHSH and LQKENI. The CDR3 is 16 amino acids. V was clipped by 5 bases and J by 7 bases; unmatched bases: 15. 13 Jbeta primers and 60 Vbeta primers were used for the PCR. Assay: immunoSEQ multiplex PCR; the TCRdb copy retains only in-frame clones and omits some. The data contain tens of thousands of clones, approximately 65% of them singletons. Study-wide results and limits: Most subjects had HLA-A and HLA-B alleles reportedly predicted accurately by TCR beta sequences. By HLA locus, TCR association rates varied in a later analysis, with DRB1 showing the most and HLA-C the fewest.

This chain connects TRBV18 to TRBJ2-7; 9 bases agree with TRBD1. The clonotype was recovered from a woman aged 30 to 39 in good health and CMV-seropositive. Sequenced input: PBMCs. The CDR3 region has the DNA TGTGCCAGCTCAGCCGAGGGACAGGGCTCATCGCGGGAGCAGTACTTC. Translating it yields CASSAEGQGSSREQYF.